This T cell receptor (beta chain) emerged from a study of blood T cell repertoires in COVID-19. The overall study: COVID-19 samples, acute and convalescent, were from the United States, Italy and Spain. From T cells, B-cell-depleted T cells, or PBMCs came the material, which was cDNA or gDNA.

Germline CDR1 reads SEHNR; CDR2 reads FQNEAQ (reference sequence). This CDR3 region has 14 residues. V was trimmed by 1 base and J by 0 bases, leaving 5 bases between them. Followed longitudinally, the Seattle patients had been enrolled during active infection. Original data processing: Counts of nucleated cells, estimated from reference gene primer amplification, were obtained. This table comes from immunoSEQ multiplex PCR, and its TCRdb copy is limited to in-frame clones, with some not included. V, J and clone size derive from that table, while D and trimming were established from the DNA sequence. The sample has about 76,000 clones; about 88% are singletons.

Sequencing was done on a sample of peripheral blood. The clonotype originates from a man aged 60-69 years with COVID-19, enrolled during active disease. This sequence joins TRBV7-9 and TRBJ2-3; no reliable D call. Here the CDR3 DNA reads TGTGCCAGCAGCTTAGGGCTGAGCACAGATACGCAGTATTTT. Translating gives CASSLGLSTDTQYF. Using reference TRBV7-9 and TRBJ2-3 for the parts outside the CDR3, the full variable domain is DTGVSQNPRHKITKRGQNVTFRCDPISEHNRLYWYRQTLGQGPEFLTYFQNEAQLEKSRLLSDRFSAERPKGSFSTLEIQRTEQGDSAMYLCASSLGLSTDTQYFGPGTRLTVL.